These T cell receptor beta chains were read from a single sample in a study of cytomegalovirus exposure and HLA in healthy donors. Assay used: immunoSEQ multiplex PCR; TCRdb lists only in-frame clones, some missing. Among about 110,000 clones listed, just over 70% were seen once. Sequencing was carried out using PBMCs. The source is a boy aged 5-17 years in good health and CMV-seronegative. Each CDR3 is given with its conserved first and last residue. D genes are given only for firm matches. For some rows the clone size is stated as once, few or many, or as a class when expanded; others skip it.

TRBV28	TRBJ1-5	.	TRBD1	TGTGCCAGCAGTTTATGGGACAGGGGGGACCAGCCCCAGCATTTT	CASSLWDRGDQPQHF
TRBV6-6	TRBJ1-1	few	TRBD1	TGTGCCAGCAGTAGACAGGGGGCGGCCACCGAAGCTTTCTTT	CASSRQGAATEAFF
TRBV4-1	TRBJ2-1	.	TRBD2	TGCGCCAGCAGCCAAGATGAGAGGGGAGGGTCCTACAATGAGCAGTTCTTC	CASSQDERGGSYNEQFF
TRBV28	TRBJ2-5	.	TRBD2	TGTGCCAGCAGTTTAGCGGGAGATCCCGAGACCCAGTACTTC	CASSLAGDPETQYF
TRBV18	TRBJ2-6	.	.	TGTGCCAGCTCCCAAGGACAGAGGGCCAACGTCCTGACTTTC	CASSQGQRANVLTF
TRBV5-1	TRBJ2-3	.	.	TGCGCCAGCAGCCCGAGACCCGGACTAACGACAGATACGCAGTATTTT	CASSPRPGLTTDTQYF
TRBV27	TRBJ2-7	.	.	TGTGCCAGCAGTTCCTCCCCCTACGAGCAGTACTTC	CASSSSPYEQYF
TRBV29-1	TRBJ2-7	once	.	TGCAGCGCCTCCCGGGGGAGCGTCCCCTACGAGCAGCACTTC	CSASRGSVPYEQHF
TRBV27	TRBJ2-7	.	.	TGTGCCAGCAGGAGGGGGAGGGGCAGCTACGAGCAGTACTTC	CASRRGRGSYEQYF
TRBV5-6	TRBJ2-5	few	.	TGTGCCAGCAGCTCCAGGGAGACCCAGTACTTC	CASSSRETQYF
TRBV19	TRBJ1-4	.	TRBD1	TGTGCCAGTAAGAGCAGGGGGGTTAATGAAAAACTGTTTTTT	CASKSRGVNEKLFF
TRBV2	TRBJ2-7	few	.	TGTGCCAGCAGGTCCGACAGTTACGAGCAGTACTTC	CASRSDSYEQYF
TRBV2	TRBJ2-7	few	TRBD1	TGTGCCAGCACCCCCCTATCAGGGGGCTCCTACGAGCAGTACTTC	CASTPLSGGSYEQYF
TRBV27	TRBJ2-7	.	TRBD2	TGTGCCAGCAGGAAGCCGGGACTAGCATCCTACGAGCAGTACTTC	CASRKPGLASYEQYF
TRBV28	TRBJ1-1	.	.	TGTGCCAGCAGTTTACGACAGCGCTACACTGAAGCTTTCTTT	CASSLRQRYTEAFF
TRBV6-6	TRBJ2-5	few	.	TGTGCCAGCAGGACTAATTTGCGACAAGAGACCCAGTACTTC	CASRTNLRQETQYF
TRBV4-2	TRBJ1-3	.	TRBD1	TGTGCCAGCAGCCAAGAGGGAGGGACAGGAGGAAACACCATATATTTT	CASSQEGGTGGNTIYF
TRBV6-5	TRBJ2-3	.	TRBD2	TGTGCCAGCAGTTACTCGGGCGGGGGGGGCTTGGATACGCAGTATTTT	CASSYSGGGGLDTQYF
TRBV11-1	TRBJ2-7	few	TRBD2	TGTGCCAGCAGCTTTGGGACTAGCGGGGGTTACGAGCAGTACTTC	CASSFGTSGGYEQYF
TRBV7-6	TRBJ2-1	few	TRBD2	TGTGCCAGCAGCTCCTGGACTAGCGCCTACAATGAGCAGTTCTTC	CASSSWTSAYNEQFF
TRBV9	TRBJ2-1	.	TRBD1	TGTGCCAGCAGCGAGGGACCGACAGGGAACTACAATGAGCAGTTCTTC	CASSEGPTGNYNEQFF
TRBV10-3	TRBJ2-7	.	.	TGTGCCACGGGAGTTTACGAGCAGTACTTC	CATGVYEQYF
TRBV11-2	TRBJ2-6	.	TRBD1	TGTGCCAGCAGCCCACAGGGGGCTACTGGGGCCAACGTCCTGACTTTC	CASSPQGATGANVLTF
TRBV5-1	TRBJ2-5	.	TRBD1	TGCGCCAGCAGCTCCCCGGACAGGGCTGAGACCCAGTACTTC	CASSSPDRAETQYF
TRBV27	TRBJ1-2	.	TRBD1	TGTGCCAGCAGCAGGACAGGGAACTATGGCTACACCTTC	CASSRTGNYGYTF
TRBV30	TRBJ1-6	.	TRBD1	TGTGCCTGGACTCAGGGGGCAAATTCACCCCTCCACTTT	CAWTQGANSPLHF
TRBV16	TRBJ1-3	.	.	TGTGCCAGCAGCCAAGACGCGACAGCTGGAAACACCATATATTTT	CASSQDATAGNTIYF
TRBV6-5	TRBJ1-2	.	.	TGTGCCAGCACCAAGGCAGGGGCGAACTATGGCTACACCTTC	CASTKAGANYGYTF
TRBV19	TRBJ1-5	.	TRBD1	TGTGCCAGTCGTACCCCCCTGACAGGGAGGACGCAGCCCCAGCATTTT	CASRTPLTGRTQPQHF
TRBV5-1	TRBJ1-6	.	TRBD1	TGCGCCAGCAGCTTCGGACAGGGGGCTTCACCCCTCCACTTT	CASSFGQGASPLHF
TRBV15	TRBJ1-5	.	.	TGTGCCACCAGCATAGCTACACAGCCCCAGCATTTT	CATSIATQPQHF
TRBV2	TRBJ2-7	.	.	TGTGCCAGCAGCCGGGGGTACGAGCAGTACTTC	CASSRGYEQYF
TRBV6-5	TRBJ2-3	.	.	TGTGCCAGCAGTAAACTACAGGGTACGCAGTATTTT	CASSKLQGTQYF
TRBV29-1	TRBJ1-1	.	.	TGCAGCGTTGAAGATTTTACGACGGGACACAAAAACACTGAAGCTTTCTTT	CSVEDFTTGHKNTEAFF
TRBV11-2	TRBJ1-5	.	.	TGTGCCAGCAGCTTAGATGGTAGGGGGAATCAGCCCCAGCATTTT	CASSLDGRGNQPQHF
TRBV29-1	TRBJ1-5	.	TRBD1	TGCAGCGTAGGGACAGGCAATAGCAATCAGCCCCAGCATTTT	CSVGTGNSNQPQHF
TRBV19	TRBJ2-5	once	.	TGTGCCAGTAGTTCCCCCCGGGGCAGGGGATACGAGACCCAGTACTTC	CASSSPRGRGYETQYF
TRBV7-2	TRBJ1-2	.	TRBD1	TGTGCCAGCAGCTTAGAGGGGGCCTTGGAGGGCTACACCTTC	CASSLEGALEGYTF
TRBV2	TRBJ1-1	.	TRBD1	TGTGCCAGCAGGTCCCAGGGGGCTGAAGCTTTCTTT	CASRSQGAEAFF
TRBV9	TRBJ2-7	.	.	TGTGCCAGCAGCGTAGGCAGCGACTCCTACGAGCAGTACTTC	CASSVGSDSYEQYF
TRBV11-3	TRBJ2-1	.	.	TGTGCCAGCAGCTTCTGGACCGAAACAGGAGACTCCTACAATGAGCAGTTCTTC	CASSFWTETGDSYNEQFF
TRBV6-5	TRBJ1-1	few	TRBD1	TGTGCCAGCACTCGAAATCAACAGGGGGCTGAAGCTTTCTTT	CASTRNQQGAEAFF
TRBV5-4	TRBJ1-5	few	.	TGTGCCAGCAGCCCGGGGAGGGAGGGCAATCAGCCCCAGCATTTT	CASSPGREGNQPQHF
TRBV29-1	TRBJ1-4	.	.	TGCAGCGTCGCCGGGATTAATGAAAAACTGTTTTTT	CSVAGINEKLFF
TRBV2	TRBJ2-1	few	TRBD2	TGTGCCAGCAGGGATGCCCTTATCGGGAGGCCCTACAATGAGCAGTTCTTC	CASRDALIGRPYNEQFF
TRBV28	TRBJ2-7	few	.	TGTGCCAGCAAAAGGCGGGCGTTAGTGGACGACGAGCAGTACTTC	CASKRRALVDDEQYF
TRBV4-1	TRBJ2-7	.	TRBD2	TGCGCCTCCTCGGGGACTAGCGGTATCTACGAGCAGTACTTC	CASSGTSGIYEQYF
TRBV27	TRBJ1-1	once	.	TGTGCCAGCAGTTTATCTGGGTTAGGACTGCTGAACACTGAAGCTTTCTTT	CASSLSGLGLLNTEAFF
TRBV5-6	TRBJ2-1	.	.	TGTGCCAGCAGCTTGGGTAGCCACGTCTACAATGAGCAGTTCTTC	CASSLGSHVYNEQFF